This passage covers 21 T cell receptor beta chains from one sample sequenced in a study of blood T cell repertoires in COVID-19. TCRdb's table, derived via immunoSEQ multiplex PCR, lists solely in-frame clones and lacks some. The table has some 58,000 clones, 80% to 90% seen once. Material: peripheral blood. These receptor sequences come from a man in his fifties with acute or convalescent COVID-19.

The chain recombines TRBV2 with TRBJ2-2; D perhaps matches TRBD2 (6 bases). Germline V gene sequence: CDR1 SNHLY, CDR2 FYNNEI. This CDR3 region has 16 residues. Trimming removed 1 base from V and 1 base from J, with 10 bases in between. The CDR3 loop is CASSEGPGVNTGELFF. The CDR3 DNA follows: TGTGCCAGCAGTGAAGGACCGGGGGTGAACACCGGGGAGCTGTTTTTT.

The CDR3 DNA reads as TGTGCCAGCTCACCCGGGACAGGGGGGAACACTGAAGCTTTCTTT. It codes for CASSPGTGGNTEAFF. V is TRBV18 and J is TRBJ1-1, with 11 bases matching TRBD1. CDR1 is KGHSH, CDR2 LQKENI, per germline. With V trimmed by 3 bases and J by 1 base, 1 base remained unmatched. There are 15 residues in the CDR3.

This rearrangement joins TRBV2 to TRBJ2-7; TRBD1 aligns across 7 bases. CDR3 length: 14 amino acids. Germline loops: CDR1 SNHLY, CDR2 FYNNEI. V shed 3 bases and J 7 bases; nucleotides not matched to a gene: 9. CDR3 nucleotides: TGTGCCAGCAGTGAGAGGGGTCCAGGGGGAGAGCAGTACTTC. Translating gives CASSERGPGGEQYF.

The V and J genes are TRBV6-5 and TRBJ2-1; D perhaps matches TRBD1 (5 bases). The CDR3 is 15 residues long. Germline V gene data show CDR1 as MNHEY and CDR2 as SVGAGI. The V gene lost 3 bases and the J gene lost 9 bases, with 18 bases spanning the gap. CDR3 sequence (DNA): TGTGCCAGCAGTTATTCTAGGGGCAGGGCAGGTGAGCAGTTCTTC. Encoded protein: CASSYSRGRAGEQFF.

The J gene is TRBJ2-3, the V gene TRBV19, with TRBD2 matching 9 bases. The CDR3 has 16 residues. The V gene end was trimmed by 0 bases and the J gene end by 2 bases; junction bases not matched to a gene: 3. CDR1 and CDR2 (germline): LNHDA, SQIVND (reference sequence). The CDR3: CASSIETSGYTDTQYF. The CDR3, as DNA: TGTGCCAGTAGTATAGAAACTAGCGGGTACACAGATACGCAGTATTTT.

This chain joins TRBV5-4 and TRBJ1-2; no clear D. Per the germline V gene, CDR1 is SGHNT and CDR2 is YYREEE (reference sequence). The CDR3 is 11 amino acids. Trimming stripped 0 bases from V and 8 bases from J, with 5 bases between. The CDR3 spells CASSLGEGYTF. CDR3 nucleotide sequence: TGTGCCAGCAGCTTGGGCGAAGGCTACACCTTC.

The genes are TRBV4-1 and TRBJ1-5; D may be TRBD1 (6 bases). Trimming left V 0 bases short and J 0 bases short, with 15 bases between. The germline V gene has CDR1 MGHRA and CDR2 YSYEKL. CDR3 length: 18 amino acids. The CDR3 protein is CASSQDYRDTASNQPQHF. CDR3 nucleotide sequence: TGCGCCAGCAGCCAAGATTACAGGGACACCGCTAGCAATCAGCCCCAGCATTTT.

The chain couples TRBV19 to TRBJ2-3; TRBD1 matches 9 bases. Trimming removed 5 bases from V and 2 bases from J; junction bases left unmatched: 11. Germline assignment: CDR1 LNHDA and CDR2 SQIVND (reference sequence). This CDR3 contains 17 residues. For the CDR3, the DNA is TGTGCCAGTAGTTTCTCGTCCGGGACAGGGAACACAGATACGCAGTATTTT. This gives the protein CASSFSSGTGNTDTQYF.

This chain joins TRBV28 and TRBJ1-4; TRBD1 is a possible D gene (5 bases). The germline V gene encodes CDR1 MDHEN and CDR2 SYDVKM. Trimming took off 2 bases at V and 8 bases at J, with 12 bases between the two ends. The CDR3 sequence is 14 residues long. CDR3 in DNA: TGTGCCAGCAGTTTAGCCAGTCAGGGCGAAAAACTGTTTTTT. This encodes CASSLASQGEKLFF.

The chain's CDR3 is CASSLRGSYEQYF. The CDR3 DNA follows: TGTGCCAGCAGCTTACGCGGTTCCTACGAGCAGTACTTC. The chain couples TRBV7-2 to TRBJ2-7, with D hard to call. The CDR3 contains 13 residues. Looked up from germline, CDR1 is SGHTA and CDR2 is FQGNSA. V shed 2 bases and J shed 1 base, with 6 bases lying between them.

V gene TRBV14 combines with J gene TRBJ1-3; 8 nucleotides agree with TRBD1. J was trimmed by 5 bases and V by 4 bases; bases with no gene match: 7. CDR1 and CDR2 (germline): SGHDN, FVKESK. The CDR3 extends over 15 amino acids. CDR3 in DNA: TGTGCCAGCAGCCCCTGGACAGGGAAGAGAAACACCATATATTTT. As protein: CASSPWTGKRNTIYF.

J is TRBJ2-5 and V is TRBV27, with TRBD2 matching 7 bases. The V segment lost 2 bases and the J segment 1 base; nucleotides outside the gene matches: 10. The germline gives CDR1 MNHEY, CDR2 SMNVEV (reference sequence). This CDR3 contains 17 residues. This chain's CDR3 is CASSLKLRELLQETQYF. The CDR3 bases are TGTGCCAGCAGTTTAAAATTGCGGGAGTTACTCCAAGAGACCCAGTACTTC.

The chain combines TRBV11-2 with TRBJ2-7, with 7 bases identical to TRBD2. The CDR3 is 16 amino acids. J gave up 0 bases and V 5 bases, and 10 bases lay outside the gene matches. Germline assignment: CDR1 SGHAT and CDR2 FQNNGV. The CDR3: CASSPRLAASSYEQYF. The DNA for the CDR3 is TGTGCCAGCAGCCCGCGACTAGCCGCGAGCTCCTACGAGCAGTACTTC.

The J gene is TRBJ2-6, the V gene TRBV19, with D tentatively TRBD2 (7 bases). V shed 3 bases and J shed 0 bases, with 12 bases lying between them. Germline V gene data show CDR1 as LNHDA and CDR2 as SQIVND (reference sequence). The CDR3 length is 17 residues. CDR3 sequence: CASSMGGALSGANVLTF. CDR3 in DNA: TGTGCCAGTAGTATGGGGGGGGCCCTCTCTGGGGCCAACGTCCTGACTTTC.

This clone has more than one count but fewer than ten. This rearrangement joins TRBV11-2 to TRBJ1-1, with D hard to call. The CDR3 spans 13 residues. Germline assignment: CDR1 SGHAT and CDR2 FQNNGV. The ends were cut back, 2 bases at V and 5 bases at J, with 9 bases in the middle. CDR3 coding DNA: TGTGCCAGCAGCTTACTCTCCCGGACTGAAGCTTTCTTT. It codes for CASSLLSRTEAFF.

The chain links TRBV11-1 to TRBJ1-1; D might be TRBD1 (5 bases). This CDR3 is built from 15 residues. CDR1 is SGHAT and CDR2 is FQDESV in the germline V gene (reference sequence). V lost 8 bases and J 1 base, leaving 17 bases between the germline ends. The CDR3 reads CASRPGGGKNTEAFF. CDR3 DNA: TGTGCCAGCCGTCCGGGGGGGGGAAAGAACACTGAAGCTTTCTTT.

The rearrangement joins TRBV27 to TRBJ2-7; D is uncertain. CDR1 is MNHEY and CDR2 is SMNVEV in the germline V gene (reference sequence). The CDR3 loop spans 13 amino acids. V lost 1 base and J lost 1, with 5 bases in between. The CDR3 nucleotides are TGTGCCAGCAGTTTATTCGGTTCCTACGAGCAGTACTTC. Translated, it gives CASSLFGSYEQYF.

CDR3 coding DNA: TGTGCCAGCAGCGCCGTGGGACAACGGGAGACCCAGTACTTC. Translating it yields CASSAVGQRETQYF. The chain joins TRBV9 to TRBJ2-5; D may be TRBD1 (6 bases). This CDR3 region has 14 residues. CDR1 is SGDLS, CDR2 YYNGEE, per germline. Trimming took off 3 bases at V and 5 bases at J, with 14 bases between the two ends.

The chain employs TRBV2 and TRBJ2-4, with D possibly matching TRBD2 (5 bases). With 0 bases removed from V and 3 bases from J, the gap between germline ends came to 9 bases. CDR3 length: 15 residues. Germline CDR1 is SNHLY and CDR2 is FYNNEI. The CDR3 spells CASSEAEGVKNIQYF. The CDR3, as DNA: TGTGCCAGCAGTGAAGCTGAGGGAGTCAAAAACATTCAGTACTTC.

The CDR3 DNA reads TGTGCCAGCAGCCCCCGACAGGGGGCGCCATCTGGCTACACCTTC. Its protein is CASSPRQGAPSGYTF. V gene TRBV7-2 combines with J gene TRBJ1-2, with 10 bases identical to TRBD1. V was pared by 5 bases and J by 7 bases, with 10 bases of the junction left unmatched. CDR1 is SGHTA, CDR2 FQGNSA, per germline. The CDR3 spans 15 residues. The full variable domain, its missing parts supplied by reference TRBV7-2 and TRBJ1-2, is GAGVSQSPSNKVTEKGKDVELRCDPISGHTALYWYRQSLGQGLEFLIYFQGNSAPDKSGLPSDRFSAERTGGSVSTLTIQRTQQEDSAVYLCASSPRQGAPSGYTFGSGTRLTVV.

The chain couples TRBV19 to TRBJ2-2; 7 bases are a match to TRBD1. The V and J ends lost 5 bases and 4 bases, in that order; junction bases with no gene match: 10. Germline assignment: CDR1 LNHDA and CDR2 SQIVND (reference sequence). CDR3 length equals 16 residues. CDR3 nucleotides: TGTGCCAGTAGTGGAAGACAGGGCGTGGGCACCGGGGAGCTGTTTTTT. Protein product: CASSGRQGVGTGELFF. Complete variable domain (other parts from reference TRBV19 and TRBJ2-2): DGGITQSPKYLFRKEGQNVTLSCEQNLNHDAMYWYRQDPGQGLRLIYYSQIVNDFQKGDIAEGYSVSREKKESFPLTVTSAQKNPTAFYLCASSGRQGVGTGELFFGEGSRLTVL.